This TCR beta chain was captured in a study of T cells in Graves' hyperthyroidism and ophthalmopathy. V was pared by 8 bases and J by 6 bases, with 22 bases between. Germline assignment: CDR1 MGHDK and CDR2 SYGVNS. The CDR3 is 15 residues long. Study outcomes and limitations: A 13 V-J signature model discriminated ophthalmopathy versus stable hyperthyroidism. Also found in blood were most expanded thyroid clonotypes above 0.001.

Hyperthyroidism of Graves' type that showed no ophthalmopathy progression within 18 months was stable. Regarding this clonotype: Its antigen is not identified.

Amplification of TCR beta CDR3 regions used RNA as the template. The TCR CDR3 was amplified in a first-round RT-PCR using the HTBI primer set. TCRdb reanalysed the multiplex PCR reads using MiXCR and keeps one entry per CDR3 protein. The table shows hundreds of thousands of distinct CDR3 sequences, with about 45% occurring only once. Sequenced material: peripheral blood or thyroid tissue (not recorded which). The chain couples TRBV25-1 to TRBJ1-2; tentative D call: TRBD1 (6 bases). This sequence was found in a woman aged 18 to 35 with Graves' hyperthyroidism. CDR3 sequence reads: CASSQRPGTSHGYTF. The CDR3 region has the DNA TGTGCCAGCTCTCAACGACCCGGGACAAGTCATGGCTACACCTTC.